The 20 T cell receptor beta chains presented below share a single source sample, sequenced in a study of blood T cell repertoires in COVID-19 (dated by TCRdb to between 2020 and 2021). The library was produced with the immunoSEQ multiplex PCR assay. TCRdb's version of the immuneACCESS table is confined to in-frame rearrangements and falls short of the full clone set. An unresolved V gene accounts for under half of the shortfall where checked; the remainder is of unknown origin. The sample table lists fewer than 250,000 clones, approximately 79% of them with a count of one. In total, the top ten clones hold over 10% of the sample. The sequenced sample was peripheral blood. These receptor sequences come from a woman aged 50 to 65 with acute or convalescent COVID-19.

V is TRBV7-2 and J is TRBJ1-3; D is perhaps TRBD1 (5 bases). The V end lost 3 bases, the J end lost 0 bases, and 15 bases lay between the germline ends. The CDR3 runs 17 residues. Germline V CDR1 and CDR2: SGHTA, FQGNSA. As DNA, the CDR3 is TGTGCCAGCAGCTTGAGAAGGGGCACCCCCTCTGGAAACACCATATATTTT. The encoded protein is CASSLRRGTPSGNTIYF.

This clone has more than one count but fewer than ten. The chain recombines TRBV15 with TRBJ2-1; unclear D gene. The V end was cut by 0 bases, the J end by 15 bases, with 18 bases between. The CDR3 extends over 14 amino acids. The germline gives CDR1 LNHNV, CDR2 YYDKDF (reference sequence). The CDR3 region is CATSRDIAVLQSFF. The DNA for the CDR3 is TGTGCCACCAGCAGAGATATCGCGGTGCTTCAGTCGTTCTTC.

This sequence joins TRBV28 and TRBJ2-7, with D unclear. V lost 9 bases and J 0 bases, leaving 18 bases between the germline ends. The CDR3 contains 15 residues. Germline V lookup: CDR1 MDHEN, CDR2 SYDVKM. This CDR3 is CASSLSPKSSYEQYF. The CDR3 nucleotides read TGTGCCAGTTCTCTATCACCTAAGAGCTCCTACGAGCAGTACTTC.

The chain employs TRBV28 and TRBJ2-7, with D perhaps TRBD2 (6 bases). CDR3 size: 13 residues. The ends were cut back, 4 bases at V and 7 bases at J, with 14 bases in the middle. Looked up from germline, CDR1 is MDHEN and CDR2 is SYDVKM. DNA of the CDR3: TGTGCCAGCAGTTGGCGAAGGAGGGGAGAGCAGTACTTC. Its protein product is CASSWRRRGEQYF.

The chain recombines TRBV9 with TRBJ1-5; D gene unclear. This CDR3 comprises 16 residues. V was clipped by 0 bases and J by 7 bases, with 17 bases between them. CDR1 is SGDLS and CDR2 is YYNGEE in the germline V gene. CDR3 residues: CASSVGPGSQQQPQHF. DNA for the CDR3: TGTGCCAGCAGCGTAGGTCCGGGGAGTCAACAACAGCCCCAGCATTTT.

The CDR3 DNA follows: TGTGCCAGCAGTTCTTTTAGGACTAGCGGTTCTAGGGACATTCAGTACTTC. This encodes CASSSFRTSGSRDIQYF. The J gene is TRBJ2-4, the V gene TRBV28, with 10 nucleotides matching TRBD2. Germline CDR1 reads MDHEN; CDR2 reads SYDVKM. CDR3 length: 17 amino acids. Trimming removed 4 bases from V and 8 bases from J; junction bases left unmatched: 14.

This clone appeared once. The chain is built from TRBV7-2 and TRBJ1-1; TRBD1 might be the D (6 bases). Germline V gene sequence: CDR1 SGHTA, CDR2 FQGNSA. The CDR3 covers 14 residues. V lost 7 bases and J lost 4, with 16 bases in between. The CDR3: CASTLQGLGTEAFF. The CDR3 nucleotides are TGTGCCAGCACCCTACAGGGTTTGGGCACTGAAGCTTTCTTT. Full variable domain (outside the CDR3, taken from reference TRBV7-2 and TRBJ1-1): GAGVSQSPSNKVTEKGKDVELRCDPISGHTALYWYRQSLGQGLEFLIYFQGNSAPDKSGLPSDRFSAERTGGSVSTLTIQRTQQEDSAVYLCASTLQGLGTEAFFGQGTRLTVV.

This clone was observed once. The rearrangement uses TRBV5-1 and TRBJ1-2; a possible D gene is TRBD1 (5 bases). Trimming took 0 bases from V and 0 from J, leaving 12 bases between them. This CDR3 has 16 residues. Germline lookup yields CDR1 SGHRS and CDR2 YFSETQ. DNA for the CDR3: TGCGCCAGCAGCTTGGCGGGACTGGGGGCTAACTATGGCTACACCTTC. Translating gives CASSLAGLGANYGYTF.

This chain connects TRBV2 to TRBJ1-1, with 8 bases aligning to TRBD1. Trimming took 6 bases from V and 0 from J; bases not matched to a gene: 0. This CDR3 is 13 amino acids long. Germline V gene lookup returns CDR1 SNHLY and CDR2 FYNNEI. In DNA, the CDR3 is TGTGCCAGCAGGGACAGGGTGAACACTGAAGCTTTCTTT. As protein: CASRDRVNTEAFF.

This chain connects TRBV27 to TRBJ2-1; a possible D gene is TRBD2 (5 bases). The CDR3 covers 16 residues. Germline V gene sequence: CDR1 MNHEY, CDR2 SMNVEV (reference sequence). V was clipped by 1 base and J by 5 bases, with 15 bases between them. Here the CDR3 reads CASSLYSAALNNEQFF. CDR3 coding DNA: TGTGCCAGCAGTTTATATAGCGCGGCCTTAAACAATGAGCAGTTCTTC.

A note on this clone: At one boundary the junction diverges from the germline segment, which might be a read error. The chain is built from TRBV6-5 and TRBJ1-2, with D perhaps matching TRBD1 (6 bases). This CDR3 has 13 amino acids. CDR1 is MNHEY and CDR2 is SVGAGI in the germline V gene. The CDR3 sequence is CASKRGANYGYTF. DNA of the CDR3: TGTGCTAGCAAACGGGGGGCGAACTATGGCTACACCTTC.

The chain carries TRBV7-2 and TRBJ1-2, with 7 positions matching TRBD1. Germline V gene lookup returns CDR1 SGHTA and CDR2 FQGNSA. With V trimmed by 5 bases and J by 2 bases, 8 bases remained unmatched. This CDR3 is 15 amino acids long. The CDR3 sequence is CASSPAGRGNYGYTF. CDR3 DNA: TGTGCCAGCAGCCCCGCGGGCAGGGGGAACTATGGCTACACCTTC. The full variable domain, with the rest looked up from reference TRBV7-2 and TRBJ1-2, is GAGVSQSPSNKVTEKGKDVELRCDPISGHTALYWYRQSLGQGLEFLIYFQGNSAPDKSGLPSDRFSAERTGGSVSTLTIQRTQQEDSAVYLCASSPAGRGNYGYTFGSGTRLTVV.

V gene TRBV2 combines with J gene TRBJ1-2, with TRBD1 matching over 8 bases. Germline CDR1 is SNHLY and CDR2 is FYNNEI. The CDR3 has 13 residues. The J segment lost 1 base and the V segment lost 10 bases, leaving 5 bases of the junction unmatched. This CDR3 is CAIQGAINYGYTF. For the CDR3, the DNA is TGTGCCATTCAGGGGGCAATTAACTATGGCTACACCTTC.

V is TRBV19 and J is TRBJ1-6, with D possibly matching TRBD1 (6 bases). CDR1 is LNHDA and CDR2 is SQIVND in the germline V gene (reference sequence). V was trimmed by 10 bases and J by 9 bases, leaving 16 bases between them. The CDR3 loop spans 13 amino acids. CDR3 DNA sequence: TGTGCCACCAACTCGGGCAGGGGTTCACCCCTCCACTTT. This gives the protein CATNSGRGSPLHF.

The chain is built from TRBV5-4 and TRBJ1-4, with TRBD1 matching 7 bases. The germline V gene encodes CDR1 SGHNT and CDR2 YYREEE (reference sequence). V dropped 4 bases and J dropped 5; count of bases not matched to a gene: 11. The CDR3 has 16 residues. The CDR3 protein is CASSIDPGQPNEKLFF. The CDR3, as DNA: TGTGCCAGCAGCATCGACCCGGGACAGCCGAATGAAAAACTGTTTTTT.

This rearrangement joins TRBV11-3 to TRBJ2-1, with a tentative D call TRBD1 (5 bases). This CDR3 region has 13 residues. V was pared by 1 base and J by 9 bases, with 10 bases between. The germline CDR1 and CDR2 sequences are SGHNT and YENEEA. The CDR3: CASSLGQHTEQFF. CDR3 nucleotides: TGTGCCAGCAGCTTAGGACAGCACACTGAGCAGTTCTTC.

The CDR3: CASSMLQGVYNEQFF. The CDR3 coding sequence is TGCGCCAGCAGCATGTTACAGGGGGTATACAATGAGCAGTTCTTC. This chain joins TRBV5-1 and TRBJ2-1, with 8 positions matching TRBD1. With V trimmed by 4 bases and J by 4 bases, 7 bases remained unmatched. The CDR3 covers 15 residues. CDR1 and CDR2 from the germline V gene are SGHRS and YFSETQ.

This chain links TRBV5-6 with TRBJ2-3; 13 nucleotides line up with TRBD2. J gave up 0 bases and V 3 bases, and 4 bases lay outside the gene matches. Per the germline V gene, CDR1 is SGHDT and CDR2 is YYEEEE. The CDR3 loop spans 17 amino acids. The CDR3 coding sequence is TGTGCCAGCAGCTGGTCGACTAGCGGGAGGAGCACAGATACGCAGTATTTT. Protein sequence: CASSWSTSGRSTDTQYF.

This clone was found a few times. The gene calls are TRBV27 and TRBJ2-7, with 12 bases identical to TRBD2. Per germline, CDR1 MNHEY and CDR2 SMNVEV (reference sequence). Losses at the gene ends were 2 bases for V and 3 bases for J; bases not matched to a gene: 2. The CDR3 sequence is 15 residues long. The CDR3 coding sequence is TGTGCCAGCAGTTTACAGACTAGCGGGAGCTACGAGCAGTACTTC. Translation: CASSLQTSGSYEQYF.

The chain recombines TRBV27 with TRBJ2-5; the D is unclear. The CDR3 is made up of 15 amino acids. The V gene's germline CDR1 is MNHEY and CDR2 SMNVEV (reference sequence). Trimming removed 6 bases at V and 4 bases at J, with 18 bases between. The CDR3, as DNA: TGTGCCAGCAGGATGACTGCTTCCCTACTAGAGACCCAGTACTTC. Its protein product is CASRMTASLLETQYF.